A selection of T cell receptor beta chains follows, all from one sample in a study of T cells in Graves' hyperthyroidism and ophthalmopathy. Each CDR3 protein gets one entry after TCRdb re-called the multiplex PCR reads with MiXCR. This table holds roughly 570,000 distinct CDR3 sequences, about 43% found once. Material: peripheral blood or thyroid tissue (not recorded which). The receptor source for this set is a woman aged 18-29 years with Graves' hyperthyroidism. Each CDR3 is given with its conserved first and last residue.

j_call: TRBJ1-2
v_call: TRBV9
cdr3_aa: CASSGQGWMGYTF

j_call: TRBJ1-4
v_call: TRBV10-3
cdr3_aa: CAIRTGSVNEKLFF

j_call: TRBJ2-7
v_call: TRBV2
cdr3_aa: CASSWTDPNF

j_call: TRBJ1-5
v_call: TRBV4-3
cdr3_aa: CASSQELGTANQPQHF

j_call: TRBJ2-1
v_call: TRBV20-1
cdr3_aa: CSARLSGAGTSGLDEQFF

j_call: TRBJ2-2
v_call: TRBV7-2
cdr3_aa: CASSLVVMGELFF

j_call: TRBJ2-7
v_call: TRBV4-1
cdr3_aa: CASSPTAHSYEQYF

j_call: TRBJ1-1
v_call: TRBV19
cdr3_aa: CASSPRQTEAFF

j_call: TRBJ2-3
v_call: TRBV2
cdr3_aa: CASSGTGSTGRRDRTSTDTQYF

j_call: TRBJ2-7
v_call: TRBV20-1
cdr3_aa: CSASASGTSGRASGSYEQYF

j_call: TRBJ1-2
v_call: TRBV29-1
cdr3_aa: CSVESSNYGYTF

j_call: TRBJ2-7
v_call: TRBV2
cdr3_aa: CASSPGTGVVYEQYF

j_call: TRBJ1-1
v_call: TRBV12-3/TRBV12-4
cdr3_aa: CASSLGRGRGTEAFF

j_call: TRBJ2-2
v_call: TRBV7-9
cdr3_aa: CASSSPAPLGDTGELFF

j_call: NA
v_call: TRBV24-1
cdr3_aa: CASSRTTSGRGEQFF

j_call: TRBJ1-2
v_call: TRBV24-1
cdr3_aa: CATSAGSFGYTF

j_call: TRBJ1-2
v_call: TRBV6-5
cdr3_aa: CASSYSGQGDGYTF

j_call: TRBJ2-7
v_call: TRBV6-5
cdr3_aa: CASRPGTSGRRYEQYF

j_call: TRBJ2-7
v_call: TRBV29-1
cdr3_aa: CSVVDWPREQYF

j_call: TRBJ2-5
v_call: TRBV12-3/TRBV12-4
cdr3_aa: CASSLQFQETQYF

j_call: TRBJ1-5
v_call: TRBV2
cdr3_aa: CASSAREPQPQHF

j_call: TRBJ1-2
v_call: TRBV7-3
cdr3_aa: CASSPDTGEGTYGYTF

j_call: TRBJ2-3
v_call: TRBV29-1
cdr3_aa: CSVVRPSTDTQYF

j_call: TRBJ2-1
v_call: TRBV19
cdr3_aa: CASSPRGGPSGSWNNEQFF

j_call: TRBJ2-2
v_call: TRBV19
cdr3_aa: CASSLRGRRTEELFF

j_call: TRBJ1-4
v_call: TRBV27
cdr3_aa: CASSFYRGDEKLFF

j_call: TRBJ2-3
v_call: TRBV15
cdr3_aa: CATSRSGGLAGELDTQYF

j_call: TRBJ1-6
v_call: TRBV2
cdr3_aa: CASNRAENSPLHF

j_call: TRBJ1-1
v_call: TRBV29-1
cdr3_aa: CSPSTTEAFF

j_call: TRBJ1-4
v_call: TRBV5-1
cdr3_aa: CASSRGQLNEELFF

j_call: TRBJ1-1
v_call: TRBV7-3
cdr3_aa: CASSLGIALNTEAFF

j_call: TRBJ2-1
v_call: TRBV7-9
cdr3_aa: CASSLILWKEVNEQFF